A selection of T cell receptor beta chains follows, all from one sample in a study of T cells after yellow fever vaccination. TCRdb passed the 5' RACE reads through MiXCR, listing each CDR3 protein once. This sample has approximately 110,000 distinct CDR3 sequences; 7.4% occur once, and the top ten carry roughly 2.5%. The specimen was CD4+ T cells sorted from PBMCs, collected more than 8 days after the first yellow fever vaccination. The source is a man aged 18 to 30 who received the YFV17D yellow fever vaccine. Each CDR3 is given with its conserved first and last residue. The D gene is left open where the match is weak. A row's size may be missing; if present it is once, few, many or a size class.

abundance | j_gene | d_gene | v_gene | CDR3nt | CDR3aa
many | TRBJ2-3 | . | TRBV7-8 | TGTGCCAGCAGCCTTACGGGGGCCACGCAGTATTTT | CASSLTGATQYF
. | TRBJ2-3 | TRBD2 | TRBV6-2/TRBV6-3 | TGTGCCAGCAATAGAGCGGGGTCCACAGATACGCAGTATTTT | CASNRAGSTDTQYF
many | TRBJ2-2 | TRBD2 | TRBV10-3 | TGTGCCATCAGTGAAGGAGCGGGGGACACCGGGGAGCTGTTTTTT | CAISEGAGDTGELFF
. | TRBJ2-1 | TRBD2 | TRBV11-2 | TGTGCCAGCAGCTCGGGACTAGCTACTGAGCATTTCTTC | CASSSGLATEHFF
many | TRBJ1-4 | TRBD1 | TRBV27 | TGTGCCAGCAGCCTAAACCCCGGGACAGGGGTTGAAAAACTGTTTTTT | CASSLNPGTGVEKLFF
. | TRBJ2-5 | . | TRBV7-2 | TGTGCCAGCAGCCGCCCCCAAGAGACCCAGTACTTC | CASSRPQETQYF
many | TRBJ2-3 | TRBD2 | TRBV7-2 | TGTGCCAGCAGCTTACTAGCGGGGGTCCGCACAGATACGCAGTATTTT | CASSLLAGVRTDTQYF
many | TRBJ2-1 | . | TRBV5-1 | TGCGCCAGCAGCCTTGAGATACCTTACAATGAGCAGTTCTTC | CASSLEIPYNEQFF
many | TRBJ1-3 | . | TRBV10-3 | TGTGCCATCAGTGGCAGCTCTGGAAACACCATATATTTT | CAISGSSGNTIYF
many | TRBJ2-5 | . | TRBV7-2 | TGTGCCAGCAGCTTAGGGGCCGCGGGAGAGACCCAGTACTTC | CASSLGAAGETQYF
many | TRBJ2-1 | . | TRBV11-1 | TGTGCCAGCAGCTCGTCTACCCCTCGTCCGAGCTCCTACAATGAGCAGTTCTTC | CASSSSTPRPSSYNEQFF
many | TRBJ1-1 | . | TRBV7-8 | TGTGCCAGCAGCAACTGGGGTCGCGCTGAAGCTTTCTTT | CASSNWGRAEAFF
many | TRBJ1-1 | . | TRBV7-9 | TGTGCCAGCAGCTTACAGGGGACGAACACTGAAGCTTTCTTT | CASSLQGTNTEAFF
many | TRBJ2-1 | TRBD2 | TRBV5-1 | TGCGCCAGCAGCTTCTTGGCGGGGGACTACAATGAGCAGTTCTTC | CASSFLAGDYNEQFF
many | TRBJ2-5 | . | TRBV20-1 | TGCAGTGCTAGGGGGGGCCTCCGGGTGGAGACCCAGTACTTC | CSARGGLRVETQYF
many | TRBJ2-1 | TRBD2 | TRBV7-7 | TGTGCTAGCAGCCCGGGGGGGTCAAGCTCCTACAATGAGCAGTTCTTC | CASSPGGSSSYNEQFF
many | TRBJ1-3 | . | TRBV29-1 | TGCAGCGTTGAAGAAGCGGACGCTATCTCTGGAAACACCATATATTTT | CSVEEADAISGNTIYF